Listed below are T cell receptor beta chains from one sample, sequenced in a study of regulatory dendritic cells for organ transplantation. Here immunoSEQ multiplex PCR was the method, and the copy in TCRdb shows in-frame clones only, minus some. The table includes more than 10,000 clones, under 80% detected once. What was sequenced was memory CD8+ T cells from blood. The source of these receptors is a human donor in good health. The CDR3 runs from the conserved cysteine through the conserved F or W. D genes are given only for firm matches. Clone size is stated in some rows and not others, as once, few, many or a class when expanded.

J gene: TRBJ1-2; D gene: -; V gene: TRBV15; clone size: -; CDR3 DNA: TGTGCCACCCGACAAGGCTATGGCTACACCTTC; CDR3 protein: CATRQGYGYTF
J gene: TRBJ2-3; D gene: -; V gene: TRBV6-4; clone size: -; CDR3 DNA: TGTGCCAGCAGTTACCAGGGGGGTGGCACAGATACGCAGTATTTT; CDR3 protein: CASSYQGGGTDTQYF
J gene: TRBJ2-7; D gene: -; V gene: TRBV4-3; clone size: -; CDR3 DNA: TGCGCCAGCAGCCAAGATTCGTCCAGCGCCACCTACGAGCAGTACTTC; CDR3 protein: CASSQDSSSATYEQYF
J gene: TRBJ2-7; D gene: -; V gene: TRBV7-8; clone size: medium-sized; CDR3 DNA: TGTGCCAGCAGCTTATCGCAGGGTCCCTCCTACGAGCAGTACTTC; CDR3 protein: CASSLSQGPSYEQYF
J gene: TRBJ2-5; D gene: -; V gene: TRBV7-2; clone size: -; CDR3 DNA: TGTGCCAGCAGTGGGGAGACCCAGTACTTC; CDR3 protein: CASSGETQYF
J gene: TRBJ1-5; D gene: -; V gene: TRBV30; clone size: -; CDR3 DNA: TGTGCCTGGCAAGATAGCAATCAGCCCCAGCATTTT; CDR3 protein: CAWQDSNQPQHF
J gene: TRBJ1-3; D gene: -; V gene: TRBV6-5; clone size: -; CDR3 DNA: TGTGCCAGCAGTTACTCAGTATCCGGAAACACCATATATTTT; CDR3 protein: CASSYSVSGNTIYF
J gene: TRBJ2-5; D gene: -; V gene: TRBV20-1; clone size: -; CDR3 DNA: TGCCGACTGGACTTCCAAGAGACCCAGTACTTC; CDR3 protein: CRLDFQETQYF
J gene: TRBJ2-7; D gene: -; V gene: TRBV4-2; clone size: few; CDR3 DNA: TGTGCCAGCAGCCAAACCCGTTTGGGGGGTCCCTACGAGCAGTACTTC; CDR3 protein: CASSQTRLGGPYEQYF
J gene: TRBJ2-7; D gene: -; V gene: TRBV6-5; clone size: -; CDR3 DNA: TGTGCCAGCAGCCGTCTCCAAATGTACGAGCAGTACTTC; CDR3 protein: CASSRLQMYEQYF
J gene: TRBJ2-1; D gene: TRBD2; V gene: TRBV11-3; clone size: -; CDR3 DNA: TGTGCCAGCAGCCCTAGCGGGGGGACCTACAATGAGCAGTTCTTC; CDR3 protein: CASSPSGGTYNEQFF